This T cell receptor beta chain comes out of a study of vaccination and CD4 T cells after COVID-19. The wider study: Researchers treated cells with overlapping spike peptides taken from SARS-CoV-2, HCoV-NL63, HCoV-OC43 and HCoV-229E.

This clonotype was detected a few times. What it recognizes is unknown. Germline V gene sequence: CDR1 LGHNT, CDR2 FRNRAP. The CDR3 is 15 residues long. Losses at the gene ends were 2 bases for V and 3 bases for J; bases not matched to a gene: 4. With the Oncomine TCR Beta short-read assay, DNA from cultured CD4+ T cells was sequenced. Investigators obtained genomic DNA by extraction from cultured CD4+ T cells. MiXCR was run by TCRdb on the PCR reads, yielding one entry per CDR3 protein. The table lists 9,000 to 13,000 distinct CDR3 sequences, around two fifths of them singletons. Indicated treatment: approximately nine-day PBMC culture with coronavirus spike peptide pools or control peptides (ViraFEST assay). Alongside 8 to 10 IU/ml IL-2 and around 10 ug/ml peptide pools, PBMCs were cultured at some 1.9 million per well.

This receptor was identified in a human donor who had recovered from COVID-19. The material sequenced was CD4+ T cells from blood, cultured in vitro. This chain joins TRBV12-5 and TRBJ1-2; 9 bases line up with TRBD1. The chain's CDR3 is CASGLPQGAHYGYTF. CDR3 DNA: TGTGCTAGTGGTTTGCCACAGGGGGCTCACTATGGCTACACCTTC.